A single sample is the source of the 29 T cell receptor beta chains below, sequenced in a study of PD-L1 blockade in urothelial cancer. Documented time point: pretreatment peripheral blood. Libraries were prepared by immunoSEQ multiplex PCR; TCRdb keeps only in-frame clonotypes and omits some of them. This sample has around 63,000 clones; approximately 80% occur once, and the top ten carry 5% to 7%. Sequences were derived from PBMCs, sampled around atezolizumab (anti-PD-L1) treatment. The receptors derive from a man between 65 and 79 years old with urothelial cancer.

The chain couples TRBV18 to TRBJ2-7, with a tentative D call TRBD2 (5 bases). V lost 3 bases and J lost 3, with 9 bases in between. CDR3 length: 13 residues. The germline CDR1 and CDR2 sequences are KGHSH and LQKENI. CDR3 bases: TGTGCCAGCTCACCGCGAAGCGGCTACGAGCAGTACTTC. It translates to CASSPRSGYEQYF.

This rearrangement joins TRBV5-1 to TRBJ1-1; 8 nucleotides match TRBD1. Germline trimming cut 4 bases from V and 4 bases from J; bases unmatched to any gene: 6. Germline V lookup: CDR1 SGHRS, CDR2 YFSETQ. There are 14 residues in the CDR3. CDR3: CASSPDRGATEAFF. In DNA form, the CDR3 reads TGCGCCAGCAGCCCCGACAGGGGAGCCACTGAAGCTTTCTTT.

The rearrangement links TRBV19 to TRBJ2-7; possible D gene TRBD2, 5 bases. Per germline, CDR1 LNHDA and CDR2 SQIVND (reference sequence). V dropped 1 base and J dropped 5 bases, with 12 bases sitting between them. The CDR3 spans 14 residues. CDR3 amino acids: CASSIARASDEQYF. For the CDR3, the DNA is TGTGCCAGTAGTATAGCGCGGGCTTCCGACGAGCAGTACTTC.

This clone is a singleton in its sample. The rearrangement links TRBV27 to TRBJ1-2; D call uncertain. Trimming took off 8 bases at V and 0 bases at J, with 10 bases between the two ends. Germline CDR1 is MNHEY and CDR2 is SMNVEV (reference sequence). The CDR3 covers 13 residues. CDR3 sequence reads: CASSRGANYGYTF. The CDR3 coding sequence is TGTGCCAGCTCTCGAGGAGCTAACTATGGCTACACCTTC.

The V call is TRBV2, the J call TRBJ2-7, with TRBD2 as a possible D gene (5 bases). Deletions cut 4 bases from V and 4 bases from J, with 8 bases between. Germline-derived CDR1 and CDR2 are SNHLY and FYNNEI. This CDR3 comprises 12 residues. Here the CDR3 reads CASSASGYEQYF. DNA of the CDR3: TGTGCCAGCAGTGCCTCGGGGTACGAGCAGTACTTC.

The chain links TRBV6-6 to TRBJ2-7, with D possibly TRBD1 on 5 matching bases. Per the germline V gene, CDR1 is MNHNY and CDR2 is SVGAGI (reference sequence). The CDR3 runs to 16 residues. Trimming took off 6 bases at V and 0 bases at J, with 18 bases between the two ends. The CDR3 DNA follows: TGTGCCAGCAGGGACGCCAGACAGCTGAGCTCCTACGAGCAGTACTTC. It codes for CASRDARQLSSYEQYF.

V is TRBV5-4 and J is TRBJ2-1; 12 bases are shared with TRBD2. V trimming: 4 bases; J trimming: 0 bases; junction bases outside the gene matches: 2. The CDR3 has 16 amino acids. Germline CDR1 and CDR2: SGHNT and YYREEE (reference sequence). CDR3 residues: CASSGGLAGSYNEQFF. The CDR3 DNA reads TGTGCCAGCAGCGGGGGACTAGCGGGCTCCTACAATGAGCAGTTCTTC.

This clone was seen only a few times. The chain couples TRBV11-2 to TRBJ2-1; 8 bases align to TRBD2. The CDR3 consists of 14 residues. The germline V gene encodes CDR1 SGHAT and CDR2 FQNNGV. V was pared by 3 bases and J by 4 bases, with 2 bases of the junction left unmatched. The CDR3 loop is CASSFRGGYNEQFF. CDR3 sequence (DNA): TGTGCCAGCAGCTTTCGGGGGGGGTACAATGAGCAGTTCTTC. Full variable domain (missing parts from reference TRBV11-2 and TRBJ2-1): EAGVAQSPRYKIIEKRQSVAFWCNPISGHATLYWYQQILGQGPKLLIQFQNNGVVDDSQLPKDRFSAERLKGVDSTLKIQPAKLEDSAVYLCASSFRGGYNEQFFGPGTRLTVL.

Concerning this clone: One junction end does not reproduce the germline sequence, and a read error may be involved. The chain is built from TRBV7-7 and TRBJ2-7, with D possibly matching TRBD1 (5 bases). The germline V gene has CDR1 SSHAT and CDR2 FNYEAQ (reference sequence). The CDR3 spans 14 residues. The CDR3 sequence: CASSLGVRTGEQYF. In DNA, the CDR3 is TGTGCTAGCAGCTTAGGAGTCAGAACAGGCGAGCAGTACTTC. The full variable domain, rest sourced from reference TRBV7-7 and TRBJ2-7, is GAGVSQSPRYKVTKRGQDVTLRCDPISSHATLYWYQQALGQGPEFLTYFNYEAQPDKSGLPSDRFSAERPEGSISTLTIQRTEQRDSAMYRCASSLGVRTGEQYFGPGTRLTVT.

Only one count was recorded for this clone. The V and J genes are TRBV6-1 and TRBJ1-2; a possible D gene is TRBD1 (5 bases). V was trimmed by 4 bases and J by 2 bases, leaving 5 bases between them. Germline V lookup: CDR1 MNHNS, CDR2 SASEGT. This CDR3 has 12 amino acids. CDR3 bases: TGTGCCAGCAGTGCAGGGAACTATGGCTACACCTTC. Translated, it gives CASSAGNYGYTF.

The CDR3 DNA reads TGTGCCAGCAGTTTCCGGAGGGACGCAGCTTTCTTT. It is translated as CASSFRRDAAFF. The rearrangement joins TRBV27 to TRBJ1-1; D perhaps matches TRBD1 (5 bases). CDR1 MNHEY and CDR2 SMNVEV come from the germline V gene (reference sequence). The CDR3 length is 12 residues. V was shortened by 3 bases and J by 10 bases, with 12 bases between the two germline ends.

The chain carries TRBV11-3 and TRBJ2-3; D is unresolved. The CDR3 consists of 15 residues. Between the trimmed V and J ends, which lost 4 bases and 0 bases, there was a span of 11 bases. Germline values: CDR1 SGHNT, CDR2 YENEEA. The CDR3 nucleotides read TGTGCCAGCAGCTCAAACTCCCCTAGCACAGATACGCAGTATTTT. Translated: CASSSNSPSTDTQYF.

This clone was seen a handful of times. The rearrangement links TRBV6-4 to TRBJ1-1; D unresolved. Trimming left V 4 bases short and J 0 bases short, with 6 bases between. Per germline, CDR1 MRHNA and CDR2 SNTAGT. This CDR3 is 13 amino acids long. The DNA of the CDR3 is TGTGCCAGCAGTGCCCAGGTGAACACTGAAGCTTTCTTT. It encodes CASSAQVNTEAFF.

The chain recombines TRBV19 with TRBJ2-2; D is perhaps TRBD2 (7 bases). The CDR3 is 14 residues long. V lost 4 bases and J 9 bases, leaving 15 bases between the germline ends. Germline V gives CDR1 LNHDA, CDR2 SQIVND (reference sequence). The CDR3 loop is CASSRGGGSRELFF. DNA for the CDR3: TGTGCCAGTAGTAGAGGGGGAGGGTCCCGGGAGCTGTTTTTT.

The rearrangement links TRBV7-2 to TRBJ1-2; 7 bases map to TRBD1. The junction had 5 bases not matched to a gene; V was cut back by 0 bases and J by 7 bases. Germline V CDR1 and CDR2: SGHTA, FQGNSA. The CDR3 length is 14 residues. CDR3 coding DNA: TGTGCCAGCAGCTTAGCAGAGGGGGCAGGTGGCTACACCTTC. Its protein is CASSLAEGAGGYTF.

This chain uses TRBV27 with TRBJ2-5, with D tentatively TRBD1 (5 bases). The CDR3 consists of 13 residues. Germline V gene lookup returns CDR1 MNHEY and CDR2 SMNVEV (reference sequence). The V end was cut by 3 bases, the J end by 5 bases, with 10 bases between. CDR3 bases: TGTGCCAGCAGTTTCGTCAGGGATGAGACCCAGTACTTC. Amino acids: CASSFVRDETQYF.

V usage is TRBV7-9 and J usage is TRBJ1-5; D gene uncertain. Germline V CDR1 and CDR2: SEHNR, FQNEAQ (reference sequence). Trimming left V 5 bases short and J 2 bases short, with 13 bases between. This CDR3 has 15 amino acids. The DNA of the CDR3 is TGTGCCAGCAGCCAAGAGTATGATGGCAATCAGCCCCAGCATTTT. It translates to CASSQEYDGNQPQHF.

This clone was counted many times. The chain recombines TRBV11-2 with TRBJ2-1; 8 nucleotides align to TRBD2. There are 18 residues in the CDR3. CDR1 is SGHAT and CDR2 is FQNNGV in the germline V gene. The trim removed 5 bases at V and 3 bases at J, leaving 15 bases unmatched. The chain's CDR3 is CASSPSGQRGPYYNEQFF. CDR3 nucleotides: TGTGCCAGCAGCCCGTCCGGTCAGCGGGGGCCCTACTACAATGAGCAGTTCTTC.

The V call is TRBV9, the J call TRBJ1-1, with a tentative D call TRBD1 (5 bases). Looked up from germline, CDR1 is SGDLS and CDR2 is YYNGEE. The CDR3 loop spans 15 amino acids. Between the trimmed V and J ends, which lost 4 bases and 5 bases, there was a span of 18 bases. The CDR3 is CASSPQVQGGTEAFF. The CDR3 DNA reads as TGTGCCAGCAGCCCCCAGGTCCAGGGAGGGACTGAAGCTTTCTTT.

The chain joins TRBV1 to TRBJ2-3; TRBD2 was called by the table and not checked on the DNA. TRBV1 is classified as a pseudogene. The CDR3 has 16 residues. The chain's CDR3 is CTSSQDPGRGTDTQYF. The DNA of the CDR3 is TGCACCAGCAGCCAAGATCCCGGGAGAGGCACAGATACGCAGTATTTT.

The chain recombines TRBV19 with TRBJ2-1; D is possibly TRBD1 (6 bases). V lost 6 bases and J lost 8, with 17 bases in between. This CDR3 is 14 amino acids long. CDR1 LNHDA and CDR2 SQIVND come from the germline V gene (reference sequence). The chain's CDR3 is CASSLSGHHDEQFF. CDR3 nucleotide sequence: TGTGCCAGTAGCCTTTCGGGACACCACGATGAGCAGTTCTTC.

CDR3 region: CASTQGATNEKLFF. The DNA for the CDR3 is TGTGCCAGTACCCAGGGGGCAACTAATGAAAAACTGTTTTTT. V is TRBV19 and J is TRBJ1-4; the match to TRBD1 covers 7 bases. There are 14 residues in the CDR3. After removal of 7 bases from V and 0 bases from J, the junction contained 2 bases not matched to a gene. Germline V gene lookup returns CDR1 LNHDA and CDR2 SQIVND (reference sequence).

The chain joins TRBV7-8 to TRBJ2-1, with D possibly being TRBD2 (6 bases). This CDR3 contains 14 residues. Germline V gene lookup returns CDR1 SGHVS and CDR2 FQNEAQ. V was pared by 1 base and J by 9 bases, with 13 bases between. The chain's CDR3 is CASSLDRTGVEQFF. In nucleotides, the CDR3 is TGTGCCAGCAGCTTAGATAGGACGGGAGTTGAGCAGTTCTTC.

The chain joins TRBV5-1 to TRBJ1-6; D remains ambiguous. Trimming removed 4 bases at V and 7 bases at J, with 9 bases between. Germline V lookup: CDR1 SGHRS, CDR2 YFSETQ. The CDR3 extends over 13 amino acids. The CDR3 protein is CASSQNQNSPLHF. For the CDR3, the DNA is TGCGCCAGCAGCCAAAATCAAAATTCACCCCTCCACTTT.

The chain uses TRBV28 and TRBJ1-5, with D possibly being TRBD1 (5 bases). Germline CDR1 is MDHEN and CDR2 is SYDVKM. This CDR3 contains 14 residues. Trimming removed 7 bases at V and 3 bases at J, with 13 bases between. The CDR3 sequence: CASIESTVNQPQHF. Written as DNA, the CDR3 is TGTGCCAGCATTGAATCGACAGTCAATCAGCCCCAGCATTTT.

This clone was seen more than once but under ten times. This chain links TRBV4-1 with TRBJ2-1, with 11 bases fitting TRBD2. Germline V CDR1 and CDR2: MGHRA, YSYEKL. V was pared by 4 bases and J by 5 bases, with 19 bases of the junction left unmatched. The length of the CDR3 is 20 residues. The CDR3 nucleotides read TGCGCCAGCAGCCGATTTCCGGGACTAGCGGCTATTGGTCCCGACAATGAGCAGTTCTTC. It encodes CASSRFPGLAAIGPDNEQFF.

The rearrangement links TRBV2 to TRBJ2-2, with 7 positions matching TRBD1. Germline CDR1 SNHLY, CDR2 FYNNEI. The V gene end was trimmed by 6 bases and the J gene end by 4 bases; junction bases not matched to a gene: 8. This CDR3 has 15 amino acids. CDR3 sequence reads: CASRKTGTATGELFF. The CDR3 coding sequence is TGTGCCAGCAGGAAAACTGGGACAGCCACCGGGGAGCTGTTTTTT.

This clone was seen only once. The chain recombines TRBV18 with TRBJ1-5; D ambiguous. CDR1 KGHSH and CDR2 LQKENI come from the germline V gene. The CDR3 contains 14 residues. V was pared by 3 bases and J by 5 bases, with 11 bases between. CDR3 sequence: CASSPRPQDQPQHF. The CDR3 coding sequence is TGTGCCAGCTCACCGCGACCCCAGGATCAGCCCCAGCATTTT.

This chain joins TRBV9 and TRBJ1-3; 8 bases fit TRBD1. Germline CDR1 SGDLS, CDR2 YYNGEE. CDR3 size: 15 residues. The V and J ends lost 0 bases and 9 bases, in that order; junction bases with no gene match: 8. The DNA of the CDR3 is TGTGCCAGCAGCGTAGAGTCACAGGGGGAAGGCACCATATATTTT. This sequence encodes CASSVESQGEGTIYF.